One T cell receptor (beta chain) is described in this entry. Its matching antigen is unknown. These data originate in a study of Ad26.COV2.S vaccination and SARS-CoV-2 variants. Notes on the study in general: Breadth measured for non-spike TCRs was similar across vaccine and placebo recipients.

The treatment here: about 20 received Ad26.COV2.S at low or high dose, single or two shots; about 5 received placebo; per-sample allocation not given. Sampling was done on day 63 after the first vaccine or placebo injection. In Boston, an adult donor aged 18-55 years took part. TCRdb's copy holds only in-frame clones and misses some; the assay was immunoSEQ multiplex PCR. The sample has around 300,000 clones, almost 90% seen once. Trimming removed 3 bases at V and 4 bases at J, with 14 bases between. Germline V gene lookup returns CDR1 DFQATT and CDR2 SNEGSKA (reference sequence). The CDR3 runs to 14 residues.

J is TRBJ2-3 and V is TRBV20-1; D unclear. The receptor was isolated from a person between 18 and 59 years old who received the Ad26.COV2.S COVID-19 vaccine or a placebo. This specimen was peripheral blood, taken in a trial of Ad26.COV2.S vaccine versus placebo. CDR3 coding DNA: TGCAGTGCTAGTTACAGTAATAGGGCAGATACGCAGTATTTT. Translation: CSASYSNRADTQYF.